The 20 T cell receptor beta chains given below trace back to one sample, sequenced in a study of metastatic and nonmetastatic thyroid tumors. Each patient went into thyroid surgery without having received any treatment. TCRdb re-called clones from the PCR reads using MiXCR. The sample lists 7,000 to 8,500 clones; 25% to 35% were seen once. Sequencing input: tumor tissue. These receptors were collected from a female donor with papillary thyroid cancer or a benign thyroid nodule (not recorded which). Some clones in this sample may be carry-over from other donors' samples.

This clone was seen more than once but under ten times. V usage is TRBV6-1 and J usage is TRBJ2-1, with D possibly matching TRBD2 (6 bases). CDR3 length equals 14 residues. CDR1 and CDR2 (germline): MNHNS, SASEGT. Deletions cut 7 bases from V and 2 bases from J, with 12 bases between. CDR3 sequence reads: CASMVGGTYNEQFF. The CDR3 nucleotides read TGTGCCAGCATGGTGGGAGGAACCTACAATGAGCAGTTCTTC.

This clone has at least ten counts. This chain links TRBV5-1 with TRBJ2-1, with TRBD1 identical over 7 bases. V gave up 4 bases and J gave up 15 bases; unmatched junction bases: 16. Germline V gene sequence: CDR1 SGHRS, CDR2 YFSETQ. CDR3 size: 14 residues. The CDR3 nucleotides read TGCGCCAGCAGCACCGGGACAGCATCGACAAAAGGGTTCTTC. Its protein is CASSTGTASTKGFF.

This chain links TRBV27 with TRBJ2-5; 16 bases are a match to TRBD2. Germline CDR1 is MNHEY and CDR2 is SMNVEV (reference sequence). This CDR3 region has 18 residues. The J segment lost 1 base and the V segment lost 6 bases, leaving 8 bases of the junction unmatched. This CDR3 is CASSSGLAGGPGQETQYF. The CDR3 nucleotides read TGTGCCAGCAGCTCGGGACTAGCGGGAGGGCCGGGCCAAGAGACCCAGTACTTC.

In its sample, this clone was seen many times. V gene TRBV18 combines with J gene TRBJ2-3, with TRBD1 identical over 7 bases. This CDR3 has 13 residues. Germline CDR1 and CDR2: KGHSH and LQKENI. V lost 2 bases, J lost 10 bases, and 6 bases stayed unmatched. The CDR3 loop reads CASSPTEGTAQYF. As DNA, the CDR3 is TGTGCCAGCTCACCAACTGAAGGGACAGCGCAGTATTTT.

This clone was seen a single time. The chain combines TRBV20-1 with TRBJ1-3; 7 nucleotides agree with TRBD1. Per germline, CDR1 DFQATT and CDR2 SNEGSKA (reference sequence). This CDR3 has 13 amino acids. After removal of 3 bases from V and 5 bases from J, the junction contained 4 bases not matched to a gene. CDR3 protein: CSASRDSRNTIYF. The CDR3 DNA sequence: TGCAGTGCTAGCCGGGACAGTAGAAACACCATATATTTT.

This clone rates as medium-sized. J is TRBJ2-3 and V is TRBV7-9; 16 bases are a match to TRBD2. Germline V lookup: CDR1 SEHNR, CDR2 FQNEAQ (reference sequence). V trimming: 5 bases; J trimming: 2 bases; junction bases outside the gene matches: 4. This CDR3 region has 17 residues. This CDR3 reads CASSLGLAGGPTDTQYF. The CDR3, as DNA: TGTGCCAGCAGCCTGGGACTAGCGGGAGGGCCCACAGATACGCAGTATTTT.

V and J are TRBV14 and TRBJ1-5; no clear D. Germline V gene data show CDR1 as SGHDN and CDR2 as FVKESK. CDR3 size: 13 residues. The V end was cut by 0 bases, the J end by 7 bases, with 7 bases between. The CDR3 DNA sequence: TGTGCCAGCAGCCAAGAATTCGGACAGCCCCAGCATTTT. Its protein product is CASSQEFGQPQHF.

The rearrangement links TRBV11-2 to TRBJ1-6, with 12 bases matching TRBD1. The V gene end was trimmed by 5 bases and the J gene end by 9 bases; junction bases not matched to a gene: 2. In germline, CDR1 is SGHAT, CDR2 FQNNGV. This CDR3 is built from 14 residues. CDR3 coding DNA: TGTGCCAGCAGCCCGGGACAGGGGGCTTCACCCCTCCACTTT. It encodes CASSPGQGASPLHF.

The chain uses TRBV20-1 and TRBJ2-7; D may match TRBD1 or TRBD2 (5 bases each). The V end lost 6 bases, the J end lost 7 bases, and 16 bases lay between the germline ends. The germline V gene encodes CDR1 DFQATT and CDR2 SNEGSKA (reference sequence). The CDR3 has 12 amino acids. The CDR3 nucleotides are TGCAGTGCCGCGCAGGGTGGGGGAGAGCAGTACTTC. Protein: CSAAQGGGEQYF.

This clone was detected only a few times. J is TRBJ1-1 and V is TRBV28, with D perhaps matching TRBD1 (6 bases). V lost 2 bases and J 9 bases, leaving 10 bases between the germline ends. The germline V gene encodes CDR1 MDHEN and CDR2 SYDVKM. The CDR3 is 12 residues long. The CDR3 spells CASSLVRGKAFF. For the CDR3, the DNA is TGTGCCAGCAGTTTAGTCAGGGGAAAAGCTTTCTTT.

Relative to its sample, this clone is medium-sized. The chain carries TRBV7-8 and TRBJ1-1, with 7 bases that match TRBD1. The CDR3 spans 13 residues. V lost 1 base and J lost 6; bases outside the gene matches: 2. Per the germline V gene, CDR1 is SGHVS and CDR2 is FQNEAQ. CDR3 amino acids: CASSLGGGSEAFF. In nucleotides, the CDR3 is TGTGCCAGCAGCTTAGGAGGGGGCTCTGAAGCTTTCTTT.

The rearrangement uses TRBV11-2 and TRBJ2-1; weak D call: TRBD2 (5 bases). Trimming took 5 bases from V and 2 from J, leaving 13 bases between them. The CDR3 is 15 amino acids. The germline gives CDR1 SGHAT, CDR2 FQNNGV. CDR3 residues: CASSPRGLTYNEQFF. DNA for the CDR3: TGTGCCAGCAGCCCCCGCGGGTTGACCTACAATGAGCAGTTCTTC.

This clone was counted between two and nine times. The chain joins TRBV12-5 to TRBJ1-2; tentative D call: TRBD1 (5 bases). The V end lost 6 bases, the J end lost 10 bases, and 21 bases lay between the germline ends. The CDR3 spans 14 residues. Germline V gene lookup returns CDR1 LGHNT and CDR2 FRNRAP. CDR3 sequence (DNA): TGTGCTAGTGGCCGCGAGAAGACAGCGGAGGTCTACACCTTC. Translation: CASGREKTAEVYTF.

This clone appeared many times. The rearrangement links TRBV15 to TRBJ1-6; D gene ambiguous. Germline values: CDR1 LNHNV, CDR2 YYDKDF (reference sequence). This CDR3 has 13 amino acids. Trimming removed 1 base from V and 7 bases from J, with 5 bases in between. The DNA of the CDR3 is TGTGCCACCAGCAGAGCACAAAATTCACCCCTCCACTTT. Its protein is CATSRAQNSPLHF.

The rearrangement joins TRBV5-4 to TRBJ1-2, with 12 bases aligning to TRBD1. Losses at the gene ends were 0 bases for V and 6 bases for J; bases not matched to a gene: 12. Per germline, CDR1 SGHNT and CDR2 YYREEE (reference sequence). The length of the CDR3 is 18 residues. CDR3 protein: CASSLGVSPGQGADGYTF. In DNA form, the CDR3 reads TGTGCCAGCAGCTTGGGGGTGTCGCCGGGACAGGGGGCTGATGGCTACACCTTC.

This clone occurred many times. The chain uses TRBV3-1 and TRBJ2-5, with 8 bases that match TRBD2. The CDR3 sequence is 17 residues long. After removal of 1 base from V and 4 bases from J, the junction contained 11 bases not matched to a gene. In germline, CDR1 is LGHDT, CDR2 YNNKEL (reference sequence). For the CDR3, the DNA is TGTGCCAGCAGCCAAGGGAACGGGAGGGCCAGGGGAGAGACCCAGTACTTC. Its protein is CASSQGNGRARGETQYF.

The chain links TRBV14 to TRBJ2-4; TRBD1 aligns across 7 bases. Trimming took 5 bases from V and 1 from J; bases not matched to a gene: 8. The CDR3 is 16 amino acids. Germline values: CDR1 SGHDN, CDR2 FVKESK. This CDR3 is CASSTRQGWAKNIQYF. The CDR3 nucleotides read TGTGCCAGCAGCACCAGACAGGGTTGGGCCAAAAACATTCAGTACTTC.

This clone occurred a few times. The V call is TRBV7-3, the J call TRBJ1-1; D is uncertain. The germline gives CDR1 SGHTA, CDR2 FQGTGA. V was cut by 0 bases and J by 1 base, with 9 bases left in between. This CDR3 has 15 residues. The CDR3 loop is CASSLTRLSNTEAFF. In DNA, the CDR3 is TGTGCCAGCAGCTTAACGAGACTTTCGAACACTGAAGCTTTCTTT.

The chain joins TRBV5-1 to TRBJ1-1, with unresolved D. Germline V CDR1 and CDR2: SGHRS, YFSETQ. V was pared by 0 bases and J by 1 base, with 4 bases between. The CDR3 consists of 13 residues. CDR3 residues: CASSLDSNTEAFF. The DNA for the CDR3 is TGCGCCAGCAGCTTGGATTCGAACACTGAAGCTTTCTTT.

The table lists this clone with many counts. As DNA, the CDR3 is TGTGCCTGGCACAGGGGGCGGGACACTGAAGCTTTCTTT. Its translation is CAWHRGRDTEAFF. The chain is built from TRBV30 and TRBJ1-1, with 9 nucleotides matching TRBD1. Losses at the gene ends were 5 bases for V and 3 bases for J; bases not matched to a gene: 4. The CDR3 is 13 residues long. CDR1 GTSNPN and CDR2 SVGIG come from the germline V gene (reference sequence).